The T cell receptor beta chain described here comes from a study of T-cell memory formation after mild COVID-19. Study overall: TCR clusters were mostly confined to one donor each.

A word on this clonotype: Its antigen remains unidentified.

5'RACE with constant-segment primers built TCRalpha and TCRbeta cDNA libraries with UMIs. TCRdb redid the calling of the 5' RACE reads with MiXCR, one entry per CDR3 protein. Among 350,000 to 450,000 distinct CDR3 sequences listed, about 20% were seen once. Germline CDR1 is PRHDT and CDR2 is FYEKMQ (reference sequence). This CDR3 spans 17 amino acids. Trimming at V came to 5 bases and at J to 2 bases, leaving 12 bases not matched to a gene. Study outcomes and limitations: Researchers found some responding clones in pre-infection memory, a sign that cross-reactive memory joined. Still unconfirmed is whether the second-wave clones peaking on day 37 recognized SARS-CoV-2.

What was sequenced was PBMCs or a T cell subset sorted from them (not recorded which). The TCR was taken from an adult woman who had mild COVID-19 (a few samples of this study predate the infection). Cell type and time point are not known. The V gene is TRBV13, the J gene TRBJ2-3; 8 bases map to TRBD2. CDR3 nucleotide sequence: TGTGCCAGCAGCCCCCAAGGGGAGCGGGGGACCACAGATACGCAGTATTTT. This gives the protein CASSPQGERGTTDTQYF.